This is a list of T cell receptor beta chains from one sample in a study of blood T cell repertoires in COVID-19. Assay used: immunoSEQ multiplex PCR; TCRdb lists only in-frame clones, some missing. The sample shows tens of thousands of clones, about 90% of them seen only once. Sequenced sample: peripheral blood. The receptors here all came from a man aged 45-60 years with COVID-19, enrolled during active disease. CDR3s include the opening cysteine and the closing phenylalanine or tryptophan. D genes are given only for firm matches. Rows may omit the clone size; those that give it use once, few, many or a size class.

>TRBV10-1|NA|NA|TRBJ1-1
CASSKDRNTEAFF
TGCGCCAGCAGCAAGGACAGGAACACTGAAGCTTTCTTT
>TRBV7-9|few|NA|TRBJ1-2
CASSLSGFRGGYGYTF
TGTGCCAGCAGCTTATCGGGCTTCAGAGGAGGCTATGGCTACACCTTC
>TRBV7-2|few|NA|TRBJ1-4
CASSPIRGRNEKLFF
TGTGCCAGCAGCCCAATCAGGGGTCGTAATGAAAAACTGTTTTTT
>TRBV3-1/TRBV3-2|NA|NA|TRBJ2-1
CASSPTGGGNNEQFF
TGTGCCAGCAGCCCCACCGGGGGAGGAAACAATGAGCAGTTCTTC
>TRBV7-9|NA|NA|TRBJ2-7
CASSRTAYEQYF
TGTGCCAGCAGCCGGACAGCCTACGAGCAGTACTTC
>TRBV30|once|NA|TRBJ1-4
CAWSVREKLFF
TGTGCCTGGAGTGTGAGGGAAAAACTGTTTTTT
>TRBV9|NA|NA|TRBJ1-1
CASSPQDRLSEAFF
TGTGCCAGCAGCCCCCAAGACAGGCTCTCTGAAGCTTTCTTT
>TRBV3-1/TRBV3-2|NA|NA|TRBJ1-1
CASSSTVNTEAFF
TGTGCCAGCAGCTCGACAGTGAACACTGAAGCTTTCTTT
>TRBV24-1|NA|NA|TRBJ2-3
CATSDLQTGSKSSTDTQYF
TGTGCCACCAGTGATTTGCAGACGGGGAGCAAATCTAGCACAGATACGCAGTATTTT
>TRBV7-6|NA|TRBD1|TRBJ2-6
CASSLQGAGANVLTF
TGTGCCAGCAGCCTACAGGGGGCTGGGGCCAACGTCCTGACTTTC
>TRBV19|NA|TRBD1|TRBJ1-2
CASSIRTGNYGYTF
TGTGCCAGTAGTATTCGGACAGGGAACTATGGCTACACCTTC
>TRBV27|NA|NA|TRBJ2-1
CASSLFGGVLNEQFF
TGTGCCAGCAGTTTATTTGGCGGGGTACTCAATGAGCAGTTCTTC
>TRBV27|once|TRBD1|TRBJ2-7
CASSLLSGQGKYEQYF
TGTGCCAGCAGTTTATTGTCGGGACAGGGTAAATACGAGCAGTACTTC
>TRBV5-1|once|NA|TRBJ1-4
CASSLQGRGEKLFF
TGCGCCAGCAGCTTGCAGGGGAGGGGTGAAAAACTGTTTTTT
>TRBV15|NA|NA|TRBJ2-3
CATSRGSPDTQYF
TGTGCCACCAGCAGGGGGAGTCCAGATACGCAGTATTTT
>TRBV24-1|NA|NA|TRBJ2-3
CATSDPSGSAAQYF
TGTGCCACCAGTGATCCGTCAGGGTCTGCGGCGCAGTATTTT
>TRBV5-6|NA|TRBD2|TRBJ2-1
CASSPRLALYNEQFF
TGTGCCAGCAGCCCCCGACTAGCCCTCTACAATGAGCAGTTCTTC
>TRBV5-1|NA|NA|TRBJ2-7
CASSLGQGSYEQYF
TGCGCCAGCAGCTTGGGTCAGGGCTCCTACGAGCAGTACTTC
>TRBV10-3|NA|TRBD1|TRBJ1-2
CAISEEGAGGYTF
TGTGCCATCAGTGAGGAGGGGGCGGGTGGCTACACCTTC
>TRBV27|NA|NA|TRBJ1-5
CASSHSYSNQPQHF
TGTGCCAGCAGCCACAGCTATAGCAATCAGCCCCAGCATTTT
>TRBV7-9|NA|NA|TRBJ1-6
CASSKGVGDSPLHF
TGTGCCAGCAGCAAAGGGGTGGGAGATTCACCCCTCCACTTT
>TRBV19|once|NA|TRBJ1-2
CASSIGRLLERDANYGYTF
TGTGCCAGTAGTATAGGGAGACTACTAGAACGAGATGCTAACTATGGCTACACCTTC
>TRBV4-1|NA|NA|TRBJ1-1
CASSQFRQATEAFF
TGCGCCAGCAGCCAGTTCCGACAGGCCACTGAAGCTTTCTTT
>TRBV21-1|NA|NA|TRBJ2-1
CASRVTDSYNEQFF
TGTGCCAGCAGGGTGACAGACTCCTACAATGAGCAGTTCTTC
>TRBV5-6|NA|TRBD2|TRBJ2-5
CASSLSGGQETQYF
TGTGCCAGCAGCTTGTCGGGAGGTCAAGAGACCCAGTACTTC
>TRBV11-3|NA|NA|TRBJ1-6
CASSRGTQNSPLHF
TGTGCCAGCAGCCGCGGGACGCAAAATTCACCCCTCCACTTT
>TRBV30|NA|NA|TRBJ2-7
CAWSVQGSYEQYF
TGTGCCTGGAGTGTCCAGGGCTCCTACGAGCAGTACTTC
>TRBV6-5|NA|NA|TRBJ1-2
CASSKRGNYGYTF
TGTGCCAGCAGTAAGAGAGGGAACTATGGCTACACCTTC